This T cell receptor (beta chain) was observed in a study of T cell responses to AZD1222 COVID-19 vaccine. Broader study findings: A mostly white British donor set with more females was recruited, and clonal diversity was possibly underestimated. Recipients of two AZD1222 doses showed rising Spike-specific TCR breadth and depth. Nearly half of spike-specific TCRs reportedly go after variant regions that carry no mutations.

Profiling relied on immunoSEQ multiplex PCR, and the TCRdb table lists in-frame clones only, not all of them. The data show over 65,000 clones, around 90% seen once. For this clone: Its specificity is unknown.

The origin of this receptor is an adult who received the AZD1222 COVID-19 vaccine. Material: peripheral blood, obtained 28 days after the second AZD1222 dose.

CDR3 residues: CASSYQGTTDTQYF. The CDR3 DNA follows: TGTGCCAGCAGTTACCAGGGGACCACAGATACGCAGTATTTT. The chain joins TRBV6-2 or TRBV6-3 to TRBJ2-3; the D gene is possibly TRBD1 (6 bases). Between the trimmed V and J ends, which lost 2 bases and 2 bases, there was a span of 8 bases. The germline V gene encodes CDR1 MNHEY and CDR2 SVGEGT. The CDR3 contains 14 residues.